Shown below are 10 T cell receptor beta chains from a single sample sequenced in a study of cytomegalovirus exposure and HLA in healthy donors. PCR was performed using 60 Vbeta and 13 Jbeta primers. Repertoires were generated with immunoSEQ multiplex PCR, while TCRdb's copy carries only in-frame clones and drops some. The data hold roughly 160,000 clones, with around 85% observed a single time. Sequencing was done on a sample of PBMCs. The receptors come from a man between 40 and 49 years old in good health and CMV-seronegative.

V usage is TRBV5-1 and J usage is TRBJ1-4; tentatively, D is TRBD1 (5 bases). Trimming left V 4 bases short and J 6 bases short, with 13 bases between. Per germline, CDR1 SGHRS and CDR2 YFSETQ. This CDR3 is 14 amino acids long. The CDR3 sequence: CASSVTGLHEKLFF. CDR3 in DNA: TGCGCCAGCAGCGTAACAGGTCTCCATGAAAAACTGTTTTTT.

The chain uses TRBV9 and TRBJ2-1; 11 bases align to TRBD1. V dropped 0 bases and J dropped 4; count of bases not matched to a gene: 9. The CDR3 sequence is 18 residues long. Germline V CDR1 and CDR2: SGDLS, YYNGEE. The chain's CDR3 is CASSVEVGGDRGYNEQFF. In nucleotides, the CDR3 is TGTGCCAGCAGCGTAGAGGTTGGGGGGGACAGGGGGTACAATGAGCAGTTCTTC.

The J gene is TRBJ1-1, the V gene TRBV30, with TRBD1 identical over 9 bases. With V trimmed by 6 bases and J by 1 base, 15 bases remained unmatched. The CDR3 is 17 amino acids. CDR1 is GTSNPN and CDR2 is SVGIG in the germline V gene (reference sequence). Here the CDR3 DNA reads TGTGCCTGCTACGGGACAGGGACGCAAAGGGGGAACACTGAAGCTTTCTTT. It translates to CACYGTGTQRGNTEAFF.

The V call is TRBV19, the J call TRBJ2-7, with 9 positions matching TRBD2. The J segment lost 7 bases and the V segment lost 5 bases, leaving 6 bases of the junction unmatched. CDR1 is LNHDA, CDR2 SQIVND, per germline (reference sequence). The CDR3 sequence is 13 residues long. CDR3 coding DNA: TGTGCCAGTAGTCTCGGCGGGGGGGATGAGCAGTACTTC. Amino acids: CASSLGGGDEQYF.

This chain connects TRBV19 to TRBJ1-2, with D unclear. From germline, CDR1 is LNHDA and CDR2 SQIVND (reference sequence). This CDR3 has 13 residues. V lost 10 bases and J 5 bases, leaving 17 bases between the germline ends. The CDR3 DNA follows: TGTGCCACCCCGCGCCCCGGCGGGTATGGCTACACCTTC. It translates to CATPRPGGYGYTF.

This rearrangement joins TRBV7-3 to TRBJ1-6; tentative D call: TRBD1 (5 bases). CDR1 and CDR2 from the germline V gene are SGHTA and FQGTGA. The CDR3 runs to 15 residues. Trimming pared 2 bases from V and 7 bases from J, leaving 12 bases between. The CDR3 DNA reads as TGTGCCAGCAGCTTAGGTACAGGAATAAATTCACCCCTCCACTTT. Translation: CASSLGTGINSPLHF.

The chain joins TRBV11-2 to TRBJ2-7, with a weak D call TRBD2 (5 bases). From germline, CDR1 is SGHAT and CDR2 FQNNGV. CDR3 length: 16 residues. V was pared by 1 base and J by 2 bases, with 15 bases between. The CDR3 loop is CASSLVVPGSPYEQYF. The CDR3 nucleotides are TGTGCCAGCAGCTTAGTAGTCCCGGGATCACCCTACGAGCAGTACTTC.

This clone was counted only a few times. CDR3 in DNA: TGTGCCAGCAGAGGGGACAGGGAGGTTGTAAACACTGAAGCTTTCTTT. Its translation is CASRGDREVVNTEAFF. The chain couples TRBV5-4 to TRBJ1-1, with 9 bases lining up with TRBD1. Trimming cost V 5 bases and J 2 bases; bases outside gene matches: 10. Germline CDR1 is SGHNT and CDR2 is YYREEE (reference sequence). The CDR3 loop spans 16 amino acids.

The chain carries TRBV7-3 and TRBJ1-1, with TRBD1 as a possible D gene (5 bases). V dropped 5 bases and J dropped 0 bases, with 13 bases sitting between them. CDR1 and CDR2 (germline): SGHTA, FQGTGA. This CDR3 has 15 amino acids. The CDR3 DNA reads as TGTGCCAGCAGCCCGAGTGGGGGGATGAACACTGAAGCTTTCTTT. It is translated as CASSPSGGMNTEAFF. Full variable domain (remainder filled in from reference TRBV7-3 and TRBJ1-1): GAGVSQTPSNKVTEKGKYVELRCDPISGHTALYWYRQSLGQGPEFLIYFQGTGAADDSGLPNDRFFAVRPEGSVSTLKIQRTERGDSAVYLCASSPSGGMNTEAFFGQGTRLTVV.

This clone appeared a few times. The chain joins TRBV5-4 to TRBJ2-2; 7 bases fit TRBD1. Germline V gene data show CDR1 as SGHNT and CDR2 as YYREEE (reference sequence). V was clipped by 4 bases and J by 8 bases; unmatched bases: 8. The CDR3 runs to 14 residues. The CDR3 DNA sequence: TGTGCCAGCAGCACTACAGGGGTAGGAGGGGAGCTGTTTTTT. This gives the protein CASSTTGVGGELFF.